These 28 T cell receptor beta chains were all obtained from the same sample, sequenced in a study of radiation and T cells in renal cell carcinoma. Documented treatment: treatment-naive control, cytoreductive nephrectomy. Sequenced by immunoSEQ multiplex PCR; TCRdb stores in-frame clones only, minus some. The sample has 15,000 to 17,000 clones, over 50% seen once. This material consisted of tumor tissue, taken from a patient whose treatment was nephrectomy without radiotherapy. These TCRs come from a man aged 50 to 60 with renal cell carcinoma.

V and J are TRBV30 and TRBJ1-6; D unresolved. Trimming stripped 3 bases from V and 3 bases from J, with 15 bases between. CDR1 is GTSNPN and CDR2 is SVGIG in the germline V gene (reference sequence). CDR3 length: 16 amino acids. The CDR3 nucleotides read TGTGCCTGGAGCCAGCCCCCCAGTATCTATAATTCACCCCTCCACTTT. It translates to CAWSQPPSIYNSPLHF. Full variable domain (missing parts from reference TRBV30 and TRBJ1-6): SQTIHQWPATLVQPVGSPLSLECTVEGTSNPNLYWYRQAAGRGLQLLFYSVGIGQISSEVPQNLSASRPQDRQFILSSKKLLLSDSGFYLCAWSQPPSIYNSPLHFGNGTRLTVT.

The chain joins TRBV9 to TRBJ1-2, with TRBD1 identical over 9 bases. Trimming cost V 0 bases and J 4 bases; bases outside gene matches: 4. CDR1 is SGDLS and CDR2 is YYNGEE in the germline V gene. The CDR3 contains 15 residues. In DNA, the CDR3 is TGTGCCAGCAGCGTAGAGGGACAGGGTTTCTATGGCTACACCTTC. Amino acid sequence: CASSVEGQGFYGYTF.

The gene calls are TRBV6-4 and TRBJ2-7; D gene unclear. CDR3 length equals 10 residues. Trimming removed 7 bases at V and 2 bases at J, with 3 bases between. Germline V CDR1 and CDR2: MRHNA, SNTAGT. CDR3 in DNA: TGTGCCAGCATCCCCTACGAGCAGTACTTC. This gives the protein CASIPYEQYF.

The chain joins TRBV29-1 to TRBJ2-7; 9 nucleotides match TRBD1. V lost 1 base to trimming and J lost 3 bases; unmatched junction nucleotides: 1. The CDR3 loop spans 13 amino acids. CDR1 SQVTM and CDR2 ANQGSEA come from the germline V gene. This chain's CDR3 is CSVEGDRDYEQYF. DNA of the CDR3: TGCAGCGTTGAAGGGGACAGGGACTACGAGCAGTACTTC.

J is TRBJ1-5 and V is TRBV6-6; 8 nucleotides match TRBD1. Germline V gene sequence: CDR1 MNHNY, CDR2 SVGAGI (reference sequence). The CDR3 runs 13 residues. J lost 2 bases, V lost 6 bases, and 0 bases had no gene match. The DNA of the CDR3 is TGTGCCAGCAGGACAGGGGGCAATCAGCCCCAGCATTTT. This translates into CASRTGGNQPQHF.

Only a few counts were recorded for this clone. V gene TRBV5-1 combines with J gene TRBJ2-1, with 7 bases lining up with TRBD2. In germline, CDR1 is SGHRS, CDR2 YFSETQ. With V trimmed by 4 bases and J by 2 bases, 9 bases remained unmatched. The CDR3 is 16 residues long. DNA for the CDR3: TGCGCCAGCAGCCTCCGAGTAGCGGGCACCTACAATGAGCAGTTCTTC. Translating it yields CASSLRVAGTYNEQFF.

The chain has TRBV7-2 and TRBJ1-1, with D hard to call. The CDR3 is made up of 13 amino acids. CDR1 and CDR2 from the germline V gene are SGHTA and FQGNSA. Trimming stripped 5 bases from V and 0 bases from J, with 7 bases between. DNA of the CDR3: TGTGCCAGCAGCCGTTGGGTGAACACTGAAGCTTTCTTT. It is translated as CASSRWVNTEAFF.

This clone has a single count. V gene TRBV5-1 combines with J gene TRBJ2-7, with no clear D. Germline lookup yields CDR1 SGHRS and CDR2 YFSETQ. This CDR3 spans 14 amino acids. V lost 4 bases and J lost 3, with 14 bases in between. The chain's CDR3 is CASSTTRSSYEQYF. The CDR3 region has the DNA TGCGCCAGCAGCACCACACGGTCGAGCTACGAGCAGTACTTC.

This clone appeared a few times. The chain joins TRBV6-6 to TRBJ1-2; 8 bases align to TRBD1. V was pared by 0 bases and J by 5 bases, with 5 bases of the junction left unmatched. CDR1 and CDR2 (germline): MNHNY, SVGAGI (reference sequence). The length of the CDR3 is 15 residues. As DNA, the CDR3 is TGTGCCAGCAGTTACTCCGGACAGGGATGGTATGGCTACACCTTC. Its protein product is CASSYSGQGWYGYTF.

This clone was detected only a few times. J is TRBJ1-4 and V is TRBV23-1, with D hard to call. Being an ORF, TRBV23-1 has a function that is uncertain. CDR3 length: 15 residues. Trimming shortened V by 0 bases and J by 6 bases, and 11 bases separated the two germline ends. CDR3 coding DNA: TGCGCCAGCAGTCAATCTTGGGGTGAATATGAAAAACTGTTTTTT. This translates into CASSQSWGEYEKLFF.

This clone was observed a handful of times. DNA of the CDR3: TGTGCCAGCAGTTACTCGCGTAATAGGAACGAGCAGTACTTC. Encoded protein: CASSYSRNRNEQYF. J is TRBJ2-7 and V is TRBV6-6; no clear D gene. The CDR3 has 14 amino acids. V lost 0 bases and J lost 5, with 11 bases in between. Germline V CDR1 and CDR2: MNHNY, SVGAGI (reference sequence).

Turning to this clone: Distinct nucleotide sequences in the sample also encode this CDR3. The J gene is TRBJ2-7, the V gene TRBV5-6, with D perhaps TRBD1 (5 bases). The V gene lost 0 bases and the J gene lost 3 bases, with 10 bases spanning the gap. Germline CDR1 SGHDT, CDR2 YYEEEE. CDR3 length: 14 residues. CDR3 coding DNA: TGTGCCAGCAGCTTGGGGGCAGGGAACTACGAGCAGTACTTC. The encoded protein is CASSLGAGNYEQYF. Based on the CDR3 plus reference TRBV5-6 and TRBJ2-7, the full variable domain is DAGVTQSPTHLIKTRGQQVTLRCSPKSGHDTVSWYQQALGQGPQFIFQYYEEEERQRGNFPDRFSGHQFPNYSSELNVNALLLGDSALYLCASSLGAGNYEQYFGPGTRLTVT.

The table lists this clone with a few counts. The rearrangement links TRBV11-1 to TRBJ2-2; D is unclear. CDR1 SGHAT and CDR2 FQDESV come from the germline V gene (reference sequence). The V end was cut by 3 bases, the J end by 8 bases, with 10 bases between. CDR3 length: 13 residues. The CDR3 sequence: CASSFWMLGELFF. In DNA form, the CDR3 reads TGTGCCAGCAGCTTTTGGATGCTTGGGGAGCTGTTTTTT.

This rearrangement joins TRBV5-1 to TRBJ2-5; D remains unclear. V was shortened by 0 bases and J by 1 base, with 7 bases between the two germline ends. CDR1 and CDR2 from the germline V gene are SGHRS and YFSETQ. The CDR3 is 14 amino acids. DNA of the CDR3: TGCGCCAGCAGCTTGGTAGGCAGCCAAGAGACCCAGTACTTC. Protein sequence: CASSLVGSQETQYF. The variable domain in full, with the rest retrieved from reference TRBV5-1 and TRBJ2-5, is KAGVTQTPRYLIKTRGQQVTLSCSPISGHRSVSWYQQTPGQGLQFLFEYFSETQRNKGNFPGRFSGRQFSNSRSEMNVSTLELGDSALYLCASSLVGSQETQYFGPGTRLLVL.

This rearrangement joins TRBV4-3 to TRBJ2-1; TRBD2 agrees at 9 bases. V was pared by 0 bases and J by 0 bases, with 6 bases of the junction left unmatched. Germline CDR1 is LGHNA and CDR2 is YSLEER. This CDR3 contains 18 residues. The CDR3 DNA reads as TGCGCCAGCAGCCAAGAATACAGCGGGGGGCGCTCCTACAATGAGCAGTTCTTC. Residues: CASSQEYSGGRSYNEQFF.

This clone is termed medium-sized. The chain recombines TRBV27 with TRBJ2-2; 11 bases align to TRBD1. The length of the CDR3 is 19 residues. Germline CDR1 reads MNHEY; CDR2 reads SMNVEV (reference sequence). V gave up 4 bases and J gave up 1 base; unmatched junction bases: 11. Here the CDR3 reads CASSWTGGGIAGNTGELFF. CDR3 DNA sequence: TGTGCCAGCAGTTGGACAGGGGGCGGAATAGCGGGGAACACCGGGGAGCTGTTTTTT.

The V call is TRBV27, the J call TRBJ2-3; 11 positions agree with TRBD2. V lost 3 bases, J lost 2 bases, and 4 bases stayed unmatched. The length of the CDR3 is 16 residues. Germline loops: CDR1 MNHEY, CDR2 SMNVEV (reference sequence). Here the CDR3 DNA reads TGTGCCAGCAGTTTCCTACTAGCGGGAGCCACAGATACGCAGTATTTT. Protein sequence: CASSFLLAGATDTQYF.

V is TRBV29-1 and J is TRBJ1-1, with TRBD1 as a possible D gene (6 bases). This CDR3 spans 11 amino acids. V was shortened by 4 bases and J by 6 bases, with 9 bases between the two germline ends. Germline CDR1 reads SQVTM; CDR2 reads ANQGSEA. This CDR3 reads CSVVQGSEAFF. CDR3 DNA: TGCAGCGTTGTACAGGGATCTGAAGCTTTCTTT. Full variable domain (missing parts from reference TRBV29-1 and TRBJ1-1): SAVISQKPSRDICQRGTSLTIQCQVDSQVTMMFWYRQQPGQSLTLIATANQGSEATYESGFVIDKFPISRPNLTFSTLTVSNMSPEDSSIYLCSVVQGSEAFFGQGTRLTVV.

This clone came up a few times. The rearrangement joins TRBV25-1 to TRBJ1-4; TRBD1 might be the D (6 bases). V was cut by 7 bases and J by 8 bases, with 14 bases left in between. This CDR3 is built from 13 residues. CDR1 is MGHDK, CDR2 SYGVNS, per germline. The CDR3 DNA sequence: TGTGCCAGCACGGGGGGCCAGAGCGAAAAACTGTTTTTT. As protein: CASTGGQSEKLFF.

V gene TRBV4-3 combines with J gene TRBJ2-7; weak D call: TRBD1 (6 bases). This CDR3 is built from 16 residues. Germline assignment: CDR1 LGHNA and CDR2 YSLEER. Trimming took 0 bases from V and 6 from J, leaving 18 bases between them. CDR3 amino acids: CASSQEWGTGPPEQYF. The CDR3 coding sequence is TGCGCCAGCAGCCAAGAATGGGGAACAGGGCCTCCCGAGCAGTACTTC.

On this clone itself: This CDR3 is also generated by other DNA sequences in the sample. V gene TRBV5-1 combines with J gene TRBJ2-7, with 9 nucleotides matching TRBD1. Unmatched junction bases numbered 3, after V lost 4 bases and J lost 7 bases. Germline V gene sequence: CDR1 SGHRS, CDR2 YFSETQ. CDR3 length equals 12 residues. The CDR3, as DNA: TGCGCCAGCAGCACCGGGACAGGGGAGCAGTACTTC. It is translated as CASSTGTGEQYF.

This clone has a handful of counts. The rearrangement uses TRBV2 and TRBJ1-6; D perhaps matches TRBD1 (6 bases). The CDR3 has 13 residues. Trimming pared 11 bases from V and 9 bases from J, leaving 17 bases between. Germline assignment: CDR1 SNHLY and CDR2 FYNNEI. CDR3 bases: TGTGCCGGGGGAGGGGGAGTTGGTTCACCCCTCCACTTT. Protein: CAGGGGVGSPLHF.

Only a few counts were recorded for this clone. The genes are TRBV30 and TRBJ1-2; D might be TRBD1 (5 bases). The germline V gene encodes CDR1 GTSNPN and CDR2 SVGIG (reference sequence). Trimming took 2 bases from V and 8 from J, leaving 15 bases between them. This CDR3 spans 13 amino acids. CDR3 sequence (DNA): TGTGCCTGGAGTATTCAAGGGCGGGGCGGCTACACCTTC. Residues: CAWSIQGRGGYTF.

The chain couples TRBV7-9 to TRBJ2-2; unclear D gene. V lost 4 bases, J lost 4 bases, and 13 bases lay in between. Germline V gene sequence: CDR1 SEHNR, CDR2 FQNEAQ (reference sequence). The CDR3 loop spans 15 amino acids. CDR3 sequence: CASSSPGGFTGELFF. The CDR3 DNA reads as TGTGCCAGCAGCTCCCCTGGCGGTTTCACCGGGGAGCTGTTTTTT.

The chain joins TRBV5-1 to TRBJ2-1; 7 bases line up with TRBD1. Looked up from germline, CDR1 is SGHRS and CDR2 is YFSETQ. Losses at the gene ends were 4 bases for V and 3 bases for J; bases not matched to a gene: 10. The length of the CDR3 is 16 residues. CDR3 region: CASSPPDRMDYNEQFF. For the CDR3, the DNA is TGCGCCAGCAGCCCCCCGGACAGGATGGACTACAATGAGCAGTTCTTC.

V and J are TRBV28 and TRBJ1-1, with D unclear. This CDR3 has 14 residues. Germline V gene sequence: CDR1 MDHEN, CDR2 SYDVKM. The V gene lost 6 bases and the J gene lost 4 bases, with 15 bases spanning the gap. CDR3 loop: CASSSAYLRTEAFF. CDR3 sequence (DNA): TGTGCCAGCAGCTCAGCGTACCTTCGCACTGAAGCTTTCTTT.

The chain is built from TRBV6-5 and TRBJ2-7; possibly TRBD1 for D (6 bases). Trimming took off 6 bases at V and 0 bases at J, with 15 bases between the two ends. The length of the CDR3 is 15 residues. Germline values: CDR1 MNHEY, CDR2 SVGAGI. CDR3 in DNA: TGTGCCAGCAGAACAGGGCTTACGAGCTCCTACGAGCAGTACTTC. Translating it yields CASRTGLTSSYEQYF.

This clone has just a few counts. V usage is TRBV30 and J usage is TRBJ2-7; TRBD1 matches 10 bases. The germline CDR1 and CDR2 sequences are GTSNPN and SVGIG (reference sequence). After removal of 2 bases from V and 3 bases from J, the junction contained 4 bases not matched to a gene. CDR3 length: 14 residues. The CDR3 sequence is CAWSLTGGIYEQYF. CDR3 bases: TGTGCCTGGAGTTTGACAGGGGGCATCTACGAGCAGTACTTC.